Listed below are T cell receptor beta chains from one sample, sequenced in a study of tumor and adjacent non-tumor tissue in lung cancer. From the multiplex PCR reads, TCRdb called clonotypes with MiXCR, one entry per CDR3 protein. The table records approximately 100,000 distinct CDR3 sequences, 75% of them present only once. Sequenced material: lung tumor tissue. The receptors were gathered from a woman in her fifties or sixties with non-small cell lung cancer. Each CDR3 is given with its conserved first and last residue. The D gene is left open where the match is weak. Clone size is shown for a subset of rows, as once, few, many or a class of expanded clone.

v_gene,d_gene,abundance,j_gene,CDR3aa,CDR3nt
TRBV29-1,NA,once,TRBJ2-2,CSVGGLMNTGELFF,TGTAGCGTTGGGGGACTTATGAACACCGGGGAGCTGTTTTTT
TRBV11-3,TRBD1,NA,TRBJ2-1,CANSLGQSLNGQFF,TGTGCCAACAGCTTGGGACAGTCTCTCAATGGGCAGTTCTTC
TRBV5-1,NA,few,TRBJ2-1,CASSLVPSNEQFF,TGCGCCAGCAGCTTGGTTCCTAGCAATGAGCAGTTCTTC
TRBV6-6,NA,medium-sized,TRBJ2-1,CASSLRDNEQFF,TGTGCCAGCAGTCTCAGGGATAATGAGCAGTTCTTC
TRBV5-8,NA,NA,TRBJ2-1,CASSLGWGSLSYHEQFF,TGTGCCAGCAGCCTCGGTTGGGGGTCACTCTCCTACCATGAACAGTTCTTC
TRBV14,NA,NA,TRBJ2-1,CASSQASGIEFNEQFF,TGTGCCAGCAGCCAAGCTTCGGGAATTGAATTCAATGAGCAGTTCTTC
TRBV11-1,TRBD2,NA,TRBJ2-2,CASSPRLAGESVGELLF,TGTGCCAGCAGCCCGCGACTAGCGGGAGAATCCGTCGGGGAGCTGTTATTT
TRBV11-1,NA,NA,TRBJ2-1,CASSLNYGDQFF,TGTGCCAGCAGTTTAAATTACGGTGATCAGTTCTTC
TRBV4-1,TRBD1,NA,TRBJ1-5,CASSQGTGRTQSQHF,TGCGCTAGCAGCCAAGGGACAGGGAGGACCCAGTCCCAACATTTT
TRBV20-1,NA,NA,TRBJ2-1,CSVTNSAYPNNEQFF,TGCAGTGTTACCAATAGCGCCTACCCAAACAATGAGCAGTTCTTT
TRBV20-1,TRBD2,NA,TRBJ2-3,CSAGLTGGSDTQYF,TGCAGTGCTGGACTAACGGGAGGGTCTGACACGCAGTATTTC
TRBV5-6,TRBD1,many,TRBJ1-1,CASSGGTGFMNTEAFF,TGTGCCAGCAGCGGGGGGACAGGATTCATGAACACTGAAGCTTTCTTT
TRBV28,NA,NA,TRBJ2-3,CVSGSVARRGYTDTQYF,TGTGTCAGCGGTTCCGTAGCTAGGCGGGGATACACAGATACGCAGTATTTT
TRBV11-2,NA,NA,TRBJ2-7,CASSLDYGYEQYF,TGTGCCAGCAGCTTGGACTATGGCTACGAGCAGTACTTC
TRBV4-1,NA,NA,TRBJ2-3,CASSHPRRRPDTQYF,TGCGCCAGCAGCCACCCGAGGAGAAGGCCAGATACGCAGTATTTT
TRBV28,NA,NA,TRBJ1-2,CANQGQERYDYTF,TGTGCCAACCAAGGGCAGGAACGCTATGACTACACCTTC
TRBV5-5,TRBD2,many,TRBJ2-1,CASSAGAYNEQFF,TGTGCCAGCTCGGCGGGAGCTTACAATGAGCAGTTCTTC
TRBV4-3,NA,NA,TRBJ1-2,CASSQELGVDGYTF,TGCGCCAGCAGCCAAGAACTGGGAGTCGATGGCTACACCTTC
TRBV4-3,NA,once,TRBJ2-1,CASSRQLSGVYYEQFF,TGCGCCAGCAGCCGCCAACTATCGGGAGTGTACTATGAGCAGTTCTTC
TRBV6-2/TRBV6-3,NA,NA,TRBJ2-1,CASRDPGGENEQFF,TGTGCCAGCAGGGATCCGGGGGGCGAGAATGAGCAATTCTTC
TRBV7-9,TRBD1,NA,TRBJ2-1,CASSLQGQEVYNEQFF,TGTGCCAGCAGCTTACAGGGACAGGAAGTTTACAATGAGCAGTTCTTC
TRBV11-3,TRBD2,once,TRBJ2-1,CASSIESTSGCHNEQFF,TGTGCCAGCAGCATAGAGTCGACTAGCGGGTGCCACAATGAACAGTTCTTC
TRBV11-1,TRBD2,NA,TRBJ2-2,CASSPRLAEESTGEMFF,TGTGCCAGCAGCCCGCGACTAGCGGAAGAATCCACTGGGGAGATGTTTTTT
TRBV11-2,NA,NA,TRBJ1-5,CASSLDYNQPHHF,TGTGCCAGCAGCTTAGACTATAATCAGCCCCACCATTTT
TRBV20-1,TRBD1,NA,TRBJ1-6,CSTSGTDNSPLHF,TGCAGTACTAGCGGGACAGACAATTCACCCCTCCACTTT
TRBV11-3,TRBD2,NA,TRBJ2-1,CASARGGGQGNEQFF,TGTGCCAGCGCCCGGGGCGGGGGTCAAGGTAATGAGCAGTTCTTC
TRBV11-2,TRBD2,medium-sized,TRBJ2-7,CASSNSGGAVEQYF,TGTGCCAGCAGCAATAGCGGGGGGGCCGTCGAGCAGTACTTC
TRBV7-2,NA,once,TRBJ1-2,CASRPAGPGGGYTF,TGTGCCAGCAGGCCCGCGGGACCAGGCGGGGGCTATACCTTC
TRBV4-3,TRBD2,NA,TRBJ2-1,CASSQEGSGGYEQFF,TGCGCCAGCAGCCAAGAAGGTAGCGGGGGGTATGAGCAATTCTTC
TRBV11-2,TRBD2,NA,TRBJ2-1,CASSSRSGGGRNEQLF,TGTGCCAGCAGCTCCAGATCGGGCGGGGGGAGAAATGAGCAGCTCTTC
TRBV14,NA,NA,TRBJ2-1,CASGIISGLYNEQVF,TGTGCCAGCGGAATTATTAGCGGACTTTACAATGAGCAGGTCTTC
TRBV11-3,NA,NA,TRBJ2-1,CASSLAGDNYNGQFF,TGTGCCAGCAGCTTAGCAGGGGACAACTATAATGGGCAGTTCTTC
TRBV28,NA,NA,TRBJ2-4,CASSLPDSEIANNIQYF,TGTGCCAGCAGCCTACCCGACTCTGAAATAGCCAATAACATTCAATACTTC
TRBV12-3/TRBV12-4,NA,once,TRBJ1-2,CASSLEGLGLKGGYTF,TGTGCCAGCAGTTTAGAGGGGCTGGGCCTCAAAGGTGGCTACACCTTC
TRBV6-2/TRBV6-3,NA,many,TRBJ2-2,CASSYVSGVGDTGELFF,TGTGCCAGCAGTTACGTATCAGGGGTCGGGGACACCGGGGAGCTGTTTTTT
TRBV29-1,NA,NA,TRBJ2-3,CSVRPRTDRQYF,TGTAGCGTTCGACCGCGCACAGATAGGCAGTATTTT
TRBV5-5,NA,NA,TRBJ2-3,CASILEPQWDTQYF,TGTGCCAGCATCTTGGAACCACAGTGGGATACGCAGTATTTT
TRBV11-3,NA,NA,TRBJ2-2,CASNPVTWVTGELFF,TGTGCCAGCAACCCCGTGACATGGGTCACCGGGGAGCTGTTTTTT
TRBV11-3,NA,NA,TRBJ2-1,CASSLELTCVSHNEQLF,TGTGCCAGCAGCTTAGAGTTGACTTGTGTGAGCCACAATGAGCAGCTCTTC
TRBV20-1,NA,few,TRBJ2-2,CSANGETGELFF,TGCAGTGCTAATGGAGAGACTGGAGAGCTGTTTTTT
TRBV20-1,NA,many,TRBJ2-3,CSAREAGRDTDTQYF,TGCAGTGCTAGGGAGGCGGGGCGGGACACAGATACGCAGTATTTT
TRBV28,NA,NA,TRBJ2-3,CTSSGEQGQVYF,TGTACCAGCAGCGGGGAACAGGGTCAAGTGTATTTT
TRBV20-1,TRBD1,many,TRBJ2-1,CSAPPGQGPHEQFF,TGCAGTGCACCACCGGGACAGGGGCCCCATGAGCAGTTCTTC
TRBV12-3/TRBV12-4,NA,once,TRBJ2-7,CASTWRGTLKEQYF,TGTGCTAGCACTTGGCGTGGAACTCTCAAGGAGCAGTACTTC
TRBV11-2,NA,NA,TRBJ2-5,CASVPQGGHETQYF,TGTGCCAGCGTTCCACAGGGCGGTCATGAGACCCAGTACTTC
TRBV12-3/TRBV12-4,NA,NA,TRBJ2-1,CARSFSNQQFF,TGTGCCAGGAGTTTTTCCAATCAGCAGTTCTTC
TRBV20-1,NA,many,TRBJ1-1,CSASTHTEAFF,TGCAGTGCTAGTACGCACACTGAAGCTTTCTTT
TRBV28,TRBD1,NA,TRBJ2-3,CANTHGQGTDTQYF,TGTGCCAACACCCACGGACAGGGCACAGATACGCAGTATTTT
TRBV20-1,TRBD1,NA,TRBJ1-2,CSTDTGTGEKGYTF,TGCAGTACTGATACCGGGACAGGGGAAAAAGGCTACACCTTC
TRBV28,NA,few,TRBJ2-7,CASSSSWEQYF,TGTGCCAGCAGTTCGAGTTGGGAGCAGTACTTC
TRBV11-2,TRBD1,NA,TRBJ1-6,CANSTDRWSSPLHF,TGTGCCAACAGCACGGACAGGTGGAGCTCACCCCTCCACTTT
TRBV4-3,TRBD2,NA,TRBJ2-1,CTSSPHGTSGCNEQFF,TGCACCAGCAGCCCCCACGGGACTAGCGGGTGTAATGAGCAGTTCTTC
TRBV11-2,NA,NA,TRBJ1-6,CATSLEVSNSLLHF,TGTGCCACCAGCTTAGAAGTAAGTAATTCACTCCTCCACTTT
TRBV30,NA,once,TRBJ2-1,CAANDDPGANSCNEQFF,TGTGCTGCAAACGACGATCCGGGGGCGAATTCCTGCAATGAGCAGTTCTTC
TRBV11-2,NA,NA,TRBJ1-2,CASSPGGKFNYGYTF,TGTGCCAGCAGTCCTGGGGGGAAATTTAACTATGGCTACACCTTC